This TCR beta chain was identified during a study of CD8 T cells in Susac syndrome. Study-level background: When blood was collected, patients with Susac syndrome were therapy-naive, were taking corticosteroids, or were receiving intravenous immunoglobulin alone.

Reverse transcription of roughly 0.5 to 1 ug RNA was carried out with random hexamers. TCRdb reprocessed the immunoSEQ multiplex PCR reads via MiXCR and lists one record per CDR3 protein. The sample holds 210,000 or so distinct CDR3 sequences; approximately 94% are singletons and the top ten take approximately 0.15%. From blood CD8+ and CD4+ T cells, the TCR beta chain was sequenced. CDR1 is LGHNT, CDR2 FRNRAP, per germline. CDR3 length equals 15 residues. Deletions cut 5 bases from V and 5 bases from J, with 19 bases between. Sequencing input: CD4+ T cells from PBMCs. This clonotype was sampled from a human donor with Susac syndrome. The V call is TRBV12-5, the J call TRBJ2-7; the D gene is possibly TRBD2 (6 bases). The CDR3 loop reads CASGLEGLERHEQYF. The DNA for the CDR3 is TGTGCTAGTGGTCTCGAGGGACTCGAAAGGCACGAGCAGTACTTC. Using reference TRBV12-5 and TRBJ2-7 for the parts outside the CDR3, the full variable domain is DARVTQTPRHKVTEMGQEVTMRCQPILGHNTVFWYRQTMMQGLELLAYFRNRAPLDDSGMPKDRFSAEMPDATLATLKIQPSEPRDSAVYFCASGLEGLERHEQYFGPGTRLTVT.